The 21 T cell receptor beta chains in this list originate from one sample, sequenced in a study of blood T cell repertoires in COVID-19. Repertoires were generated with immunoSEQ multiplex PCR, while TCRdb's copy carries only in-frame clones and drops some. The sample carries about 150,000 clones, around four fifths recorded once. Input material: peripheral blood. The receptors come from a woman older than 75 with COVID-19, enrolled during active disease.

CDR3 DNA sequence: TGCAGCGCCGGGACAGGGGTATGGGACACTGAAGCTTTCTTT. This codes for CSAGTGVWDTEAFF. The chain is built from TRBV29-1 and TRBJ1-1, with 10 bases matching TRBD1. This CDR3 is 14 amino acids long. Germline loops: CDR1 SQVTM, CDR2 ANQGSEA. Losses at the gene ends were 7 bases for V and 3 bases for J; bases not matched to a gene: 8.

This clone has only a few counts. The chain employs TRBV24-1 and TRBJ2-3, with TRBD2 matching 7 bases. Germline CDR1 KGHDR, CDR2 SFDVKD. V trimming: 9 bases; J trimming: 2 bases; junction bases outside the gene matches: 7. This CDR3 is built from 14 residues. In DNA, the CDR3 is TGTGCCACCGAGACTAGCCGTTCCACAGATACGCAGTATTTT. As protein: CATETSRSTDTQYF.

V gene TRBV7-9 combines with J gene TRBJ2-7; a possible D gene is TRBD1 (6 bases). The CDR3 consists of 15 residues. Germline V gives CDR1 SEHNR, CDR2 FQNEAQ (reference sequence). Between the trimmed V and J ends, which lost 5 bases and 0 bases, there was a span of 14 bases. The CDR3 DNA sequence: TGTGCCAGCAGCCTCGGGACATTGAGCTCCTACGAGCAGTACTTC. Translating gives CASSLGTLSSYEQYF.

This clone was picked up a small number of times. The V and J genes are TRBV6-1 and TRBJ1-2; D gene uncertain. V lost 0 bases and J lost 3, with 11 bases in between. The germline CDR1 and CDR2 sequences are MNHNS and SASEGT. The CDR3 runs 15 residues. CDR3 nucleotides: TGTGCCAGCAGTGAAGCGCTGTTCGGTCACTATGGCTACACCTTC. This codes for CASSEALFGHYGYTF.

The chain couples TRBV4-1 to TRBJ1-2, with a weak D call TRBD1 (5 bases). V shed 0 bases and J shed 7 bases, with 12 bases lying between them. The CDR3 extends over 14 amino acids. Germline V lookup: CDR1 MGHRA, CDR2 YSYEKL. DNA of the CDR3: TGCGCCAGCAGCCAAGAGCAGGGTGGGTCTGGCTACACCTTC. Translation: CASSQEQGGSGYTF.

The chain has TRBV12-2 and TRBJ1-5. TRBV12-2 counts as a pseudogene. The CDR3 has 16 residues. CDR3 in amino acids: CASRLGWPGRVQPQHF. CDR3 coding DNA: TGTGCAAGTCGCTTAGGGTGGCCGGGGAGAGTCCAGCCCCAGCATTTT.

This chain links TRBV7-9 with TRBJ2-2; 7 nucleotides agree with TRBD2. CDR3 length equals 14 residues. J was trimmed by 5 bases and V by 1 base; bases with no gene match: 1. In germline, CDR1 is SEHNR, CDR2 FQNEAQ (reference sequence). CDR3 nucleotide sequence: TGTGCCAGCAGCTTAGAAGCGGGGACCGGGGAGCTGTTTTTT. The encoded protein is CASSLEAGTGELFF.

This chain links TRBV6-5 with TRBJ1-2; 8 nucleotides line up with TRBD1. The CDR3 contains 14 residues. Germline loops: CDR1 MNHEY, CDR2 SVGAGI. J lost 8 bases, V lost 0 bases, and 5 bases had no gene match. CDR3 residues: CASSYSRQGAGYTF. CDR3 nucleotide sequence: TGTGCCAGCAGTTACTCCCGGCAGGGGGCCGGCTACACCTTC.

Regarding this clone: Other DNA sequences within the sample encode an identical CDR3. The chain uses TRBV9 and TRBJ2-7; 11 bases are shared with TRBD2. CDR1 and CDR2 from the germline V gene are SGDLS and YYNGEE. With 0 bases clipped from V and 2 bases from J, the junction kept 1 base outside the gene matches. The CDR3 sequence is 15 residues long. CDR3 in amino acids: CASSVGLAGTYEQYF. In DNA form, the CDR3 reads TGTGCCAGCAGCGTAGGACTAGCGGGAACCTACGAGCAGTACTTC.

The chain employs TRBV9 and TRBJ2-3, with 7 positions matching TRBD2. Germline V gives CDR1 SGDLS, CDR2 YYNGEE. V shed 3 bases, J shed 4 bases, and the junction held 17 bases outside the gene matches. This CDR3 has 18 amino acids. This CDR3 is CASSAPLGDPSGADTQYF. In DNA, the CDR3 is TGTGCCAGCAGCGCCCCTTTGGGGGACCCCAGCGGGGCAGATACGCAGTATTTT. The full variable domain, completed using reference TRBV9 and TRBJ2-3, is DSGVTQTPKHLITATGQRVTLRCSPRSGDLSVYWYQQSLDQGLQFLIQYYNGEERAKGNILERFSAQQFPDLHSELNLSSLELGDSALYFCASSAPLGDPSGADTQYFGPGTRLTVL.

This chain uses TRBV18 with TRBJ1-5; 7 nucleotides align to TRBD1. V lost 4 bases and J lost 4; bases outside the gene matches: 7. Germline CDR1 is KGHSH and CDR2 is LQKENI. This CDR3 is built from 15 residues. DNA for the CDR3: TGTGCCAGCTCACAGGGGGCCGGTTTGAATCAGCCCCAGCATTTT. Amino acids: CASSQGAGLNQPQHF.

The rearrangement links TRBV6-5 to TRBJ1-3, with unresolved D. The CDR3 runs to 14 residues. V lost 5 bases to trimming and J lost 0 bases, with 8 bases between them. The germline CDR1 and CDR2 sequences are MNHEY and SVGAGI. Here the CDR3 reads CASSIQHSGNTIYF. In DNA form, the CDR3 reads TGTGCCAGCAGTATACAGCACTCTGGAAACACCATATATTTT.

This rearrangement joins TRBV19 to TRBJ1-2, with 7 bases identical to TRBD1. This CDR3 has 12 residues. CDR1 and CDR2 from the germline V gene are LNHDA and SQIVND (reference sequence). After removal of 6 bases from V and 4 bases from J, the junction contained 2 bases not matched to a gene. This CDR3 reads CASSNRGYGYTF. The DNA for the CDR3 is TGTGCCAGTAGCAACAGGGGCTATGGCTACACCTTC.

In this sample, this clone turned up a few times. This chain connects TRBV7-9 to TRBJ1-2, with 7 bases matching TRBD1. With 4 bases clipped from V and 0 bases from J, the junction kept 5 bases outside the gene matches. The length of the CDR3 is 15 residues. From germline, CDR1 is SEHNR and CDR2 FQNEAQ (reference sequence). CDR3 DNA sequence: TGTGCCAGCAGCTATGGACAGGCCACTAACTATGGCTACACCTTC. Its protein product is CASSYGQATNYGYTF.

The chain carries TRBV5-1 and TRBJ2-1; 12 bases are a match to TRBD2. V was pared by 4 bases and J by 9 bases, with 17 bases of the junction left unmatched. The CDR3 length is 18 residues. Germline assignment: CDR1 SGHRS and CDR2 YFSETQ. Written as DNA, the CDR3 is TGCGCCAGCAGCGGGGCGGGGGGCGCGGGACTAGCGGGTGCTGAGCAGTTCTTC. Its translation is CASSGAGGAGLAGAEQFF.

This rearrangement joins TRBV6-5 to TRBJ2-1; 7 bases are a match to TRBD1. Germline trimming cut 6 bases from V and 8 bases from J; bases unmatched to any gene: 4. CDR1 and CDR2 (germline): MNHEY, SVGAGI. This CDR3 is built from 12 residues. Here the CDR3 reads CASRTGKYEQFF. The CDR3 DNA follows: TGTGCCAGCAGGACAGGGAAGTATGAGCAGTTCTTC.

The DNA for the CDR3 is TGTGCCAGCAGCTATGTTCGCCAAGACAGGGATCAGCCCCAGCATTTT. It yields the protein CASSYVRQDRDQPQHF. The chain uses TRBV5-5 and TRBJ1-5; TRBD1 matches 7 bases. CDR1 and CDR2 (germline): SGHKS, YYEKEE (reference sequence). The CDR3 contains 16 residues. Trimming cost V 3 bases and J 5 bases; bases outside gene matches: 11.

The chain employs TRBV5-1 and TRBJ2-2; the D is unclear. CDR1 is SGHRS and CDR2 is YFSETQ in the germline V gene. V shed 1 base and J shed 1 base, with 11 bases lying between them. This CDR3 is 16 amino acids long. CDR3 residues: CASSLIILGNTGELFF. The CDR3 coding sequence is TGCGCCAGCAGCTTGATAATCCTCGGGAACACCGGGGAGCTGTTTTTT.

Regarding this clone: The sample contains more than one DNA sequence encoding this CDR3. The V and J genes are TRBV5-1 and TRBJ2-3; TRBD2 might be the D (5 bases). The CDR3 extends over 13 amino acids. Trimming took 4 bases from V and 2 from J, leaving 8 bases between them. The germline V gene encodes CDR1 SGHRS and CDR2 YFSETQ. The CDR3 loop reads CASSAGYTDTQYF. For the CDR3, the DNA is TGCGCCAGCAGCGCGGGCTACACAGATACGCAGTATTTT. Full variable domain (remainder filled in from reference TRBV5-1 and TRBJ2-3): KAGVTQTPRYLIKTRGQQVTLSCSPISGHRSVSWYQQTPGQGLQFLFEYFSETQRNKGNFPGRFSGRQFSNSRSEMNVSTLELGDSALYLCASSAGYTDTQYFGPGTRLTVL.

V is TRBV6-5 and J is TRBJ2-3; D is possibly TRBD1 (6 bases). This CDR3 is built from 12 residues. Germline CDR1 and CDR2: MNHEY and SVGAGI. The V gene lost 6 bases and the J gene lost 9 bases, with 13 bases spanning the gap. CDR3 region: CASRQGSGTQYF. Here the CDR3 DNA reads TGTGCCAGCAGACAGGGCAGCGGCACGCAGTATTTT.

This rearrangement joins TRBV6-5 to TRBJ1-1; perhaps TRBD1 as D (5 bases). The length of the CDR3 is 14 residues. The V gene's germline CDR1 is MNHEY and CDR2 SVGAGI. V lost 0 bases to trimming and J lost 6 bases, with 11 bases between them. This chain's CDR3 is CASSYSTGGAEAFF. The DNA of the CDR3 is TGTGCCAGCAGTTACTCGACGGGAGGGGCTGAAGCTTTCTTT.